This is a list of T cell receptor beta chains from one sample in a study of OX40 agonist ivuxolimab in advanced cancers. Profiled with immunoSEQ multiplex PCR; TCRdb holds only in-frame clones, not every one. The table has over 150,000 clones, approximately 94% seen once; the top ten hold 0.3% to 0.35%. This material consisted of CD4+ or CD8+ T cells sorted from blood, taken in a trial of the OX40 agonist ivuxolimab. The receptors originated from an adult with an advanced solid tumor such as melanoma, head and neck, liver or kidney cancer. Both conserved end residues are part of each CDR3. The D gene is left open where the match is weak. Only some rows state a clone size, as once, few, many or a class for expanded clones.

TGCGCCAGCAGCTGGGACTCCTACGAGCAGTACTTC	CASSWDSYEQYF	TRBV5-1	.	TRBJ2-7	.
TGTGCCAGTAGTGTCCAGGGGGCGACGCCTTACAATGAGCAGTTCTTC	CASSVQGATPYNEQFF	TRBV19	.	TRBJ2-1	TRBD1
TGTGCCAGCAGCTTAGTAGCGGGAGTCCCCGGGGAGCTGTTTTTT	CASSLVAGVPGELFF	TRBV11-2	.	TRBJ2-2	TRBD2
TGTGCCAGCAGTGGAGGGCCCAGCACAGATACGCAGTATTTT	CASSGGPSTDTQYF	TRBV7-6	few	TRBJ2-3	.
TGTGCCATCAGTGACTCGGAAGGGTCCTCGAATCGGGAGACCCAGTACTTC	CAISDSEGSSNRETQYF	TRBV10-3	.	TRBJ2-5	.
TGCGCCAGCAGCTCGCCCGGGCTCTCGGGCAATGAGCAGTTCTTC	CASSSPGLSGNEQFF	TRBV5-1	.	TRBJ2-1	.
TGCAGTGCTGAGCGGCCTCCAGGGGCTTTCTTT	CSAERPPGAFF	TRBV20-1	.	TRBJ1-1	.
TGTGCCAGCAGCTCCGACAGGTACCAAGAGACCCAGTACTTC	CASSSDRYQETQYF	TRBV5-4	.	TRBJ2-5	.
TGTGCCAGCAGCTTGGGCCGGGACAGCTATAGCAATCAGCCCCAGCATTTT	CASSLGRDSYSNQPQHF	TRBV5-8	.	TRBJ1-5	TRBD1
TGTGCCACCAGGGGAGGACAGACCTATGGCTACACCTTC	CATRGGQTYGYTF	TRBV10-3	.	TRBJ1-2	.
TGTGCCAGCAGCGCGACAGGGAGGACAGATACGCAGTATTTT	CASSATGRTDTQYF	TRBV9	.	TRBJ2-3	.
TGTGCCAGCAGACGGGACAGCTACGAGCAGTACTTC	CASRRDSYEQYF	TRBV7-9	.	TRBJ2-7	TRBD1
TGTGCCAGCAGCCTTGGGACTAGCGGGCCCCAAGAGACCCAGTACTTC	CASSLGTSGPQETQYF	TRBV28	once	TRBJ2-5	TRBD2
TGTGCCAGTAGTATAGGAGCCAGCTTGGGCACAGATACGCAGTATTTT	CASSIGASLGTDTQYF	TRBV19	.	TRBJ2-3	.
TGTGCCAGCAGTTTTGGCAGGGGGCTGGGTCAGCCCCAGCATTTT	CASSFGRGLGQPQHF	TRBV27	.	TRBJ1-5	TRBD1
TGTGCCAGCAGCTCCCAGGGGGGGTCAGCTTTCTTT	CASSSQGGSAFF	TRBV7-9	once	TRBJ1-1	TRBD1
TGTGCCAGCAGTGATTTGGAACAGTGGCGCGATCAGCCCCAGCATTTT	CASSDLEQWRDQPQHF	TRBV2	.	TRBJ1-5	.
TGTGCCAGCAGCTTAACAGGGTCCTACAATGAGCAGTTCTTC	CASSLTGSYNEQFF	TRBV7-2	.	TRBJ2-1	.
TGTGCCAGCAGCTCCCAGCGGGGGGCCAACTACGAGCAGTACTTC	CASSSQRGANYEQYF	TRBV7-3	.	TRBJ2-7	TRBD2
TGCGCCAGCAGCCAAGTGATAGTGGGCACAGATACGCAGTATTTT	CASSQVIVGTDTQYF	TRBV4-1	.	TRBJ2-3	.
TGTGCCAGCAGTGGACAGGGGGTCAACACTGAAGCTTTCTTT	CASSGQGVNTEAFF	TRBV28	.	TRBJ1-1	TRBD1
TGTGCCAGCTCAAACCCGGGGGCGAAGGAGCAGTACTTC	CASSNPGAKEQYF	TRBV18	once	TRBJ2-7	.
TGTGCCAGCAGTCCGGGACAGGGATACTATGGCTACACCTTC	CASSPGQGYYGYTF	TRBV28	.	TRBJ1-2	TRBD1